The 10 T cell receptor beta chains below all came from one sample that was sequenced in a study of cytomegalovirus exposure and HLA in healthy donors. PCR used 60 Vbeta primers and 13 Jbeta primers. The data were produced by immunoSEQ multiplex PCR, yet TCRdb's version contains in-frame clones alone and is incomplete. The sample yields around 200,000 clones, just under 75% seen once. Sample: PBMCs. The source of these receptors is a young man in good health and CMV-seropositive.

The V and J genes are TRBV7-2 and TRBJ1-6; 7 bases match TRBD1. The CDR3 is 14 residues long. Germline CDR1 SGHTA, CDR2 FQGNSA. J gave up 6 bases and V 5 bases, and 4 bases lay outside the gene matches. The CDR3 sequence is CASSQGTANSPLHF. The DNA for the CDR3 is TGTGCCAGCAGCCAGGGGACAGCTAATTCACCCCTCCACTTT.

The V call is TRBV5-1, the J call TRBJ1-4; 8 bases line up with TRBD1. CDR1 and CDR2 (germline): SGHRS, YFSETQ. This CDR3 region has 15 residues. V trimming: 3 bases; J trimming: 0 bases; junction bases outside the gene matches: 1. The CDR3 sequence: CASSWTGTTNEKLFF. Written as DNA, the CDR3 is TGCGCCAGCAGCTGGACAGGGACAACTAATGAAAAACTGTTTTTT.

V and J are TRBV4-2 and TRBJ1-4; 7 bases match TRBD1. CDR1 is LGHNA, CDR2 YNFKEQ, per germline. The CDR3 spans 14 residues. The V and J ends lost 2 bases and 8 bases, in that order; junction bases with no gene match: 5. This CDR3 is CASSQYRGHEKLFF. The CDR3 DNA follows: TGTGCCAGCAGCCAATACAGGGGTCACGAAAAACTGTTTTTT.

The chain joins TRBV30 to TRBJ2-7; 12 bases match TRBD1. Looked up from germline, CDR1 is GTSNPN and CDR2 is SVGIG (reference sequence). Losses at the gene ends were 4 bases for V and 2 bases for J; bases not matched to a gene: 9. CDR3 length: 16 amino acids. CDR3: CAWKGQGAPTPYEQYF. The CDR3 DNA reads TGTGCCTGGAAGGGACAGGGGGCACCCACACCCTACGAGCAGTACTTC.

This chain joins TRBV28 and TRBJ2-7; a possible D gene is TRBD2 (5 bases). In germline, CDR1 is MDHEN, CDR2 SYDVKM. V was shortened by 6 bases and J by 7 bases, with 13 bases between the two germline ends. The CDR3 covers 12 residues. The CDR3 nucleotides read TGTGCCAGCAGGCCAGCGGTAGGGGAGCAGTACTTC. Translation: CASRPAVGEQYF.

As regards this clone: The CDR3 ends on some other residue instead of the conserved phenylalanine or tryptophan, so this is likely a read error. The gene calls are TRBV7-9 and TRBJ1-2; TRBD1 matches 9 bases. Germline V CDR1 and CDR2: SEHNR, FQNEAQ (reference sequence). This CDR3 region has 14 residues. CDR3: CSSSLTGGTYGYTL. The DNA of the CDR3 is TGTTCCAGCAGCTTAACAGGGGGCACTTATGGCTACACCCTC.

Comment on this clone: This same CDR3 is encoded by further DNA sequences in the sample. V usage is TRBV28 and J usage is TRBJ2-7, with D unresolved. The CDR3 extends over 11 amino acids. From germline, CDR1 is MDHEN and CDR2 SYDVKM. The V and J ends lost 2 bases and 5 bases respectively, with 4 bases between them. In nucleotides, the CDR3 is TGTGCCAGCAGTTTACAGGACGAGCAGTACTTC. It codes for CASSLQDEQYF.

The sample holds a few counts of this clone. The J gene is TRBJ1-1, the V gene TRBV9, with D possibly matching TRBD1 (5 bases). The V gene lost 2 bases and the J gene lost 5 bases, with 13 bases spanning the gap. Germline CDR1 and CDR2: SGDLS and YYNGEE. The CDR3 loop spans 14 amino acids. Here the CDR3 DNA reads TGTGCCAGCAGCGTGGGACTACAGGAGACTGAAGCTTTCTTT. As protein: CASSVGLQETEAFF.

The V call is TRBV7-9, the J call TRBJ1-2; 9 bases fit TRBD1. The CDR3 has 15 amino acids. Germline V CDR1 and CDR2: SEHNR, FQNEAQ (reference sequence). V was pared by 3 bases and J by 4 bases, with 6 bases of the junction left unmatched. CDR3 DNA sequence: TGTGCCAGCAGCTTCACGGGACAGGGCGTCTATGGCTACACCTTC. As protein: CASSFTGQGVYGYTF.

CDR3 coding DNA: TGTGCCAGCAGTTCCACCCCCGACAACAATCAGCCCCAGCATTTT. Translating gives CASSSTPDNNQPQHF. The chain joins TRBV27 to TRBJ1-5; no definite D call. Trimming left V 4 bases short and J 3 bases short, with 13 bases between. This CDR3 contains 15 residues. In germline, CDR1 is MNHEY, CDR2 SMNVEV (reference sequence).